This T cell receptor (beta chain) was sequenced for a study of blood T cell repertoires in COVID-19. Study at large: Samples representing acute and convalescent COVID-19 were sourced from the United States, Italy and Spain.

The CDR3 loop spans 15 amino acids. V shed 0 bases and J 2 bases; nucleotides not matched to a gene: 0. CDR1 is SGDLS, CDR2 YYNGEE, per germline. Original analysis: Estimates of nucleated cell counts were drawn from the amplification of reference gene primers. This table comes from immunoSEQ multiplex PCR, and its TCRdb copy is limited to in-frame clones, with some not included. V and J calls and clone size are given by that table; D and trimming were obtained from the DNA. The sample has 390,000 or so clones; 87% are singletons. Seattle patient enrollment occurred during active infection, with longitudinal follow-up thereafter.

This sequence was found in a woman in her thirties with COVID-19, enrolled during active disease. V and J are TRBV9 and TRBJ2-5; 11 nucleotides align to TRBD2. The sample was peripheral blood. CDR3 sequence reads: CASSVGTSGQETQYF. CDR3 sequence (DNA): TGTGCCAGCAGCGTAGGGACTAGCGGGCAAGAGACCCAGTACTTC.